Below are 20 T cell receptor beta chains sequenced from a single sample in a study of CD8+ T cells in alopecia areata. Following extraction, RNA underwent reverse transcription to cDNA, which served as the sequencing template. Profiling relied on immunoSEQ multiplex PCR, and the TCRdb table lists in-frame clones only, not all of them. The repertoire has fewer than 70,000 clones, 44% of them found once; the top ten carry roughly 51%. Material: NKG2D-low CD8+ T cells sorted from blood. These receptors were collected from a human donor with alopecia areata.

This clone turned up a few times. The rearrangement joins TRBV5-1 to TRBJ2-7; TRBD1 might be the D (6 bases). V was clipped by 2 bases and J by 8 bases, with 8 bases between them. CDR1 and CDR2 from the germline V gene are SGHRS and YFSETQ. This CDR3 has 11 amino acids. The CDR3 is CASSFQGQQYF. The CDR3 DNA is TGCGCCAGCAGCTTTCAGGGGCAGCAGTACTTC.

The chain carries TRBV7-8 and TRBJ2-3; 10 nucleotides line up with TRBD2. This CDR3 is built from 17 residues. The V gene's germline CDR1 is SGHVS and CDR2 FQNEAQ. V shed 6 bases, J shed 4 bases, and the junction held 13 bases outside the gene matches. CDR3 region: CASSIPEAGGPSDTQYF. In DNA form, the CDR3 reads TGTGCCAGCAGTATCCCTGAAGCGGGGGGGCCATCAGATACGCAGTATTTT.

The chain recombines TRBV29-1 with TRBJ2-1; a weak D match, TRBD1 (7 bases). Germline-derived CDR1 and CDR2 are SQVTM and ANQGSEA. The germline V and J ends were trimmed by 7 bases and 8 bases, with 30 bases remaining between them. The CDR3 is 17 residues long. The CDR3 loop is CSAGGGGALVSTHEQFF. DNA of the CDR3: TGCAGCGCCGGAGGAGGGGGCGCTTTAGTATCTACACATGAGCAGTTCTTC.

The CDR3 sequence is CASSGRLAGGPLEQYF. CDR3 coding DNA: TGTGCCAGCAGTGGAAGACTAGCGGGAGGGCCTCTCGAGCAGTACTTC. This chain links TRBV27 with TRBJ2-7; TRBD2 agrees at 14 bases. CDR3 length equals 16 residues. The trim removed 5 bases at V and 6 bases at J, leaving 9 bases unmatched. The V gene's germline CDR1 is MNHEY and CDR2 SMNVEV (reference sequence).

V gene TRBV30 combines with J gene TRBJ1-2, with TRBD1 matching 7 bases. From germline, CDR1 is GTSNPN and CDR2 SVGIG (reference sequence). The CDR3 contains 14 residues. Unmatched junction bases numbered 11, after V lost 6 bases and J lost 4 bases. The CDR3 region is CACPTGVPLYGYTF. The CDR3 DNA is TGTGCCTGTCCTACAGGGGTGCCACTCTATGGCTACACCTTC.

This chain links TRBV7-9 with TRBJ2-6, with D perhaps being TRBD1 or TRBD2 (5 bases each). The germline V gene encodes CDR1 SEHNR and CDR2 FQNEAQ (reference sequence). The CDR3 sequence is 16 residues long. V shed 9 bases and J shed 4 bases, with 19 bases lying between them. The CDR3 nucleotides read TGTGCCAGTTCCGGGACGGTCTCGCGAGGGGCCAACGTCCTGACTTTC. The encoded protein is CASSGTVSRGANVLTF.

The genes are TRBV4-1 and TRBJ2-1; D unresolved. Germline assignment: CDR1 MGHRA and CDR2 YSYEKL. Trimming took 6 bases from V and 10 from J, leaving 10 bases between them. This CDR3 has 11 residues. As DNA, the CDR3 is TGCGCCAGCAGTCTGGGCCCGGAGCAGTTCTTC. Translating it yields CASSLGPEQFF.

The rearrangement links TRBV29-1 to TRBJ2-5; tentative D call: TRBD2 (6 bases). Trimming took 5 bases from V and 4 from J, leaving 11 bases between them. Germline values: CDR1 SQVTM, CDR2 ANQGSEA. The CDR3 is 12 residues long. CDR3 protein: CSVSGVGETQYF. The CDR3 coding sequence is TGCAGCGTTTCGGGGGTCGGAGAGACCCAGTACTTC.

CDR3 nucleotide sequence: TGTGCCAGCAGCCCCCAAGGAGCGGTGAGCTCCTACAATGAGCAGTTCTTC. Protein product: CASSPQGAVSSYNEQFF. The rearrangement links TRBV7-9 to TRBJ2-1; D may be TRBD2 (5 bases). Trimming left V 5 bases short and J 0 bases short, with 17 bases between. Germline lookup yields CDR1 SEHNR and CDR2 FQNEAQ (reference sequence). This CDR3 is 17 amino acids long.

The genes are TRBV7-9 and TRBJ2-1; maybe TRBD1 (6 bases). Germline CDR1 SEHNR, CDR2 FQNEAQ (reference sequence). Trimming left V 4 bases short and J 7 bases short, with 8 bases between. The CDR3 extends over 12 amino acids. The CDR3 sequence: CASSSRGNEQFF. The CDR3 coding sequence is TGTGCCAGCAGCTCCAGGGGTAATGAGCAGTTCTTC.

The chain employs TRBV13 and TRBJ2-7, with 9 bases lining up with TRBD1. This CDR3 has 15 residues. Germline CDR1 and CDR2: PRHDT and FYEKMQ (reference sequence). Trimming removed 6 bases from V and 5 bases from J; junction bases left unmatched: 11. The CDR3 DNA is TGTGCCAGCAGGGGACAGGGACCCGAAGGGGACGAGCAGTACTTC. Protein product: CASRGQGPEGDEQYF.

This clone was counted between two and nine times. The gene calls are TRBV7-2 and TRBJ2-2, with D tentatively TRBD2 (5 bases). The V gene's germline CDR1 is SGHTA and CDR2 FQGNSA. The CDR3 consists of 14 residues. Trimming left V 3 bases short and J 4 bases short, with 9 bases between. The CDR3 loop is CASSLGSRTGELFF. In DNA, the CDR3 is TGTGCCAGCAGCTTGGGGAGCCGCACCGGGGAGCTGTTTTTT.

The chain joins TRBV27 to TRBJ2-7; D possibly uses TRBD1 or TRBD2 (5 bases each). Per the germline V gene, CDR1 is MNHEY and CDR2 is SMNVEV (reference sequence). The CDR3 totals 15 residues. Trimming took off 6 bases at V and 0 bases at J, with 15 bases between the two ends. The CDR3 bases are TGTGCCAGCAGCCCCCGAGAAGGGACCTCCTACGAGCAGTACTTC. Protein product: CASSPREGTSYEQYF.

CDR3 protein: CASSHSRVEQYF. CDR3 sequence (DNA): TGTGCCAGCAGTCATTCGCGGGTCGAGCAGTACTTC. The chain is built from TRBV6-6 and TRBJ2-7, with D possibly TRBD2 on 5 matching bases. Germline CDR1 is MNHNY and CDR2 is SVGAGI (reference sequence). V shed 5 bases and J shed 6 bases, with 11 bases lying between them. The CDR3 is 12 amino acids.

A single count supports this clone. The chain couples TRBV27 to TRBJ2-1; unclear D gene. The V end lost 2 bases, the J end lost 6 bases, and 8 bases lay between the germline ends. The germline V gene encodes CDR1 MNHEY and CDR2 SMNVEV (reference sequence). The CDR3 runs 13 residues. The CDR3 region has the DNA TGTGCCAGCAGTTTAAGCCGGACCAATGAGCAGTTCTTC. Translating it yields CASSLSRTNEQFF.

The chain links TRBV23-1 to TRBJ2-7, with D perhaps matching TRBD2 (6 bases). TRBV23-1 is recorded as an ORF, its role being uncertain. Trimming took 0 bases from V and 4 from J, leaving 19 bases between them. The CDR3 sequence is 17 residues long. The CDR3 sequence is CASSQSKVGGDFYEQYF. The CDR3 DNA reads as TGCGCCAGCAGTCAATCGAAGGTCGGCGGGGACTTTTACGAGCAGTACTTC.

The chain links TRBV29-1 to TRBJ2-7, with 7 bases that match TRBD2. Germline lookup yields CDR1 SQVTM and CDR2 ANQGSEA. There are 16 residues in the CDR3. V was clipped by 6 bases and J by 7 bases; unmatched bases: 21. CDR3 nucleotide sequence: TGCAGCGTGGGGGGTGCACAAGAGCGGGAAGTCGGAGAGCAGTACTTC. Protein product: CSVGGAQEREVGEQYF.

This clone was picked up a small number of times. V and J are TRBV28 and TRBJ2-1; no clear D. Germline V gene data show CDR1 as MDHEN and CDR2 as SYDVKM. V was cut by 3 bases and J by 8 bases, with 14 bases left in between. This CDR3 spans 14 amino acids. CDR3 region: CASSFSDLFHEQFF. CDR3 coding DNA: TGTGCCAGCAGTTTCTCGGATCTTTTCCATGAGCAGTTCTTC.

The V gene is TRBV27, the J gene TRBJ2-7; 11 bases map to TRBD2. Germline assignment: CDR1 MNHEY and CDR2 SMNVEV (reference sequence). The V segment lost 6 bases and the J segment 4 bases; nucleotides outside the gene matches: 8. This CDR3 has 15 residues. The CDR3 loop reads CASSLTASGRYEQYF. The CDR3 nucleotides are TGTGCCAGCAGCCTAACGGCTAGCGGGAGGTACGAGCAGTACTTC.

This clone was found a few times. Other DNA sequences of this sample code for an identical CDR3. V usage is TRBV7-9 and J usage is TRBJ2-7, with TRBD2 matching 8 bases. The germline V gene has CDR1 SEHNR and CDR2 FQNEAQ (reference sequence). V was clipped by 5 bases and J by 7 bases; unmatched bases: 10. The length of the CDR3 is 14 residues. The CDR3 bases are TGTGCCAGCAGCCCTCCCGGGGGGGCTGGTGAGCAGTACTTC. This encodes CASSPPGGAGEQYF.